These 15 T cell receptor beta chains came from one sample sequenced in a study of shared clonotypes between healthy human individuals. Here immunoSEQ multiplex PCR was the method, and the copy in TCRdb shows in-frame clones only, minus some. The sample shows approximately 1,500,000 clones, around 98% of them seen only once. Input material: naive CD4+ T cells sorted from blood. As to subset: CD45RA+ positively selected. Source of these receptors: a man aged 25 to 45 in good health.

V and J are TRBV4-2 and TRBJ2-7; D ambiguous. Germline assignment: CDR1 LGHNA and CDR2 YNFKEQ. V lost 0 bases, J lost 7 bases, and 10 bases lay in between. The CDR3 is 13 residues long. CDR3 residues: CASSQDMRREQYF. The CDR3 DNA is TGTGCCAGCAGCCAAGACATGCGTCGGGAGCAGTACTTC.

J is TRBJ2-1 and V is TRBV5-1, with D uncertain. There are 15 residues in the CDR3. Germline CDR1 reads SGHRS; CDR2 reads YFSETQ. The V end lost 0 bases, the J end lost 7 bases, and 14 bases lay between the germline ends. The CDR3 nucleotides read TGCGCCAGCAGCTTGGATACCTACTTGGGGAATGAGCAGTTCTTC. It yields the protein CASSLDTYLGNEQFF.

This CDR3 reads CASSPRPEKLFF. In DNA form, the CDR3 reads TGTGCCAGCTCACCCCGCCCGGAAAAACTGTTTTTT. J is TRBJ1-4 and V is TRBV18; no definite D call. CDR3 size: 12 residues. Germline V gene lookup returns CDR1 KGHSH and CDR2 LQKENI. V was clipped by 3 bases and J by 8 bases, with 7 bases between them. Supplemented by reference TRBV18 and TRBJ1-4, the full variable domain reads NAGVMQNPRHLVRRRGQEARLRCSPMKGHSHVYWYRQLPEEGLKFMVYLQKENIIDESGMPKERFSAEFPKEGPSILRIQQVVRGDSAAYFCASSPRPEKLFFGSGTQLSVL.

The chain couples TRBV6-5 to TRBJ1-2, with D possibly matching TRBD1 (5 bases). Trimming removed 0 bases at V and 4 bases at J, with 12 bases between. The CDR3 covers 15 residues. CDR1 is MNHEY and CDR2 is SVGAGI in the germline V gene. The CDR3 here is CASSYSIRGSYGYTF. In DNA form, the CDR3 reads TGTGCCAGCAGTTACTCGATTCGGGGGAGCTATGGCTACACCTTC.

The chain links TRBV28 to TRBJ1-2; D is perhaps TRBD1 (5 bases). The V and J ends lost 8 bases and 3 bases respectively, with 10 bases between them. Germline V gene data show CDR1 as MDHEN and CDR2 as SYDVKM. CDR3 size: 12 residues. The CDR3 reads CASFKGYYGYTF. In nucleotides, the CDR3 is TGTGCCAGCTTCAAGGGGTACTATGGCTACACCTTC.

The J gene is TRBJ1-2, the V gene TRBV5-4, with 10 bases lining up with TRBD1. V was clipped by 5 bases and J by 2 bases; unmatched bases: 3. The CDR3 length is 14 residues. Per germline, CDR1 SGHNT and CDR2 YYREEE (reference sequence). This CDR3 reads CASSSDRGNYGYTF. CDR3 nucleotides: TGTGCCAGCAGTTCGGACAGGGGGAACTATGGCTACACCTTC.

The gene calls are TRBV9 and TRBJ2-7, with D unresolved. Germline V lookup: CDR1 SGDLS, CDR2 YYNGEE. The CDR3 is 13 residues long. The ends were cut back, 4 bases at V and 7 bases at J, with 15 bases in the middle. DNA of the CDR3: TGTGCCAGCAGCCCCGGTCCCTCTAGGGAGCAGTACTTC. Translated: CASSPGPSREQYF.

DNA of the CDR3: TGTGCCAGCAGTGATTCGCCTCTCGGGTTGCAGTACTTC. Translated: CASSDSPLGLQYF. The gene calls are TRBV2 and TRBJ2-7; D uncertain. The V end was cut by 3 bases, the J end by 9 bases, with 15 bases between. The CDR3 sequence is 13 residues long. Looked up from germline, CDR1 is SNHLY and CDR2 is FYNNEI.

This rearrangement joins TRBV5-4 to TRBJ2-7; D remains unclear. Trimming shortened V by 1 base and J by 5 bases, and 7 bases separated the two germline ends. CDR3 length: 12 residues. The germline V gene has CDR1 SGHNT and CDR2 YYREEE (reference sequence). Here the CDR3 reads CASSLKGNEQYF. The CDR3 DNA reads TGTGCCAGCAGCTTGAAGGGTAACGAGCAGTACTTC.

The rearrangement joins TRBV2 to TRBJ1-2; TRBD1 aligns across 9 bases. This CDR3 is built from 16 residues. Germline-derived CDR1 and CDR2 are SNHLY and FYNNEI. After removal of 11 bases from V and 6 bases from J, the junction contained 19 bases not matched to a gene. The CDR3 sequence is CACREKQGALINGYTF. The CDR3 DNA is TGTGCCTGTCGCGAGAAACAGGGGGCGCTTATCAATGGCTACACCTTC.

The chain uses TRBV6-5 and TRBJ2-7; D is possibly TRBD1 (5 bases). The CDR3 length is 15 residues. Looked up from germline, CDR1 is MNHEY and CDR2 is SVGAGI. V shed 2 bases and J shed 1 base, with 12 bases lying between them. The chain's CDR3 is CASSYTPDKSYEQYF. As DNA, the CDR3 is TGTGCCAGCAGTTACACCCCGGACAAGTCCTACGAGCAGTACTTC.

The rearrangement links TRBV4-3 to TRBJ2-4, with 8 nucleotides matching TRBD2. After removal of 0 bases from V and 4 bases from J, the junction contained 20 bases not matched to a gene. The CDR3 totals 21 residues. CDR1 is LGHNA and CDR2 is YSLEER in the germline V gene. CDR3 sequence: CASSQDLRQGSSGSKKNIQYF. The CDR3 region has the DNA TGCGCCAGCAGCCAAGATCTGCGGCAGGGTTCTAGCGGGTCTAAGAAAAACATTCAGTACTTC.

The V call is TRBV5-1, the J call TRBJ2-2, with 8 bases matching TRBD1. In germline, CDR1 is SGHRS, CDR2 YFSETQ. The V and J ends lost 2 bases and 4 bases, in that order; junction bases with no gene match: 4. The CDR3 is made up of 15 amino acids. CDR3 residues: CASSFQGATTGELFF. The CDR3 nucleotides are TGCGCCAGCAGCTTTCAGGGGGCGACCACCGGGGAGCTGTTTTTT.

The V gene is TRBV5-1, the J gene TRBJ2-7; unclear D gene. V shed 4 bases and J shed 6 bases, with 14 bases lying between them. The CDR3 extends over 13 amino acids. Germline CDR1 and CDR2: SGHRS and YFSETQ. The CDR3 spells CASSTQPTAEQYF. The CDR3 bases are TGCGCCAGCAGCACGCAACCAACGGCCGAGCAGTACTTC.

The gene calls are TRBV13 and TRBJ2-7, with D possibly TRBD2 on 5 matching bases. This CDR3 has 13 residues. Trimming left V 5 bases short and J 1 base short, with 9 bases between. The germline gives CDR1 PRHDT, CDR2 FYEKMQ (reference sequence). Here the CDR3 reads CASSPRTSYEQYF. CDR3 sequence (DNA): TGTGCCAGCAGCCCCCGGACTTCCTACGAGCAGTACTTC.